These T cell receptor beta chains were read from a single sample in a study of blood T cell repertoires in COVID-19. Only in-frame clones appear in the TCRdb table, and some are missing; sequencing was by immunoSEQ multiplex PCR. This sample yields approximately 180,000 clones, of which around 89% are seen a single time; around 6% belongs to the top ten. Source material: peripheral blood. These TCRs come from a man aged 35-49 years with active or convalescent COVID-19. Each CDR3 is given with its conserved first and last residue. The D gene is left open where the match is weak. Clone sizes are given selectively: once, few, many, or a class where the clone is expanded.

j_call: TRBJ2-3; d_call: TRBD2; v_call: TRBV29-1; clone_size: .; cdr3_aa: CSVMGLSGGSTDTQYF; cdr3_nt: TGCAGCGTCATGGGACTCTCGGGGGGGAGCACAGATACGCAGTATTTT
j_call: TRBJ1-1; d_call: .; v_call: TRBV27; clone_size: .; cdr3_aa: CASSLQGLTEAFF; cdr3_nt: TGTGCCAGCAGTTTACAGGGTTTGACTGAAGCTTTCTTT
j_call: TRBJ2-7; d_call: TRBD1; v_call: TRBV28; clone_size: .; cdr3_aa: CASRPTGYVREQYF; cdr3_nt: TGTGCCAGCAGGCCGACAGGGTACGTACGGGAGCAGTACTTC
j_call: TRBJ1-2; d_call: .; v_call: TRBV7-9; clone_size: .; cdr3_aa: CASSTTGRPDYGYTF; cdr3_nt: TGTGCCAGCAGTACAACAGGGCGTCCCGACTATGGCTACACCTTC
j_call: TRBJ1-2; d_call: .; v_call: TRBV14; clone_size: .; cdr3_aa: CASSQGGLQGFYGYTF; cdr3_nt: TGTGCCAGCAGCCAAGGAGGGTTACAGGGATTCTATGGCTACACCTTC
j_call: TRBJ2-6; d_call: .; v_call: TRBV10-3; clone_size: .; cdr3_aa: CAISGAPQVAGANVLTF; cdr3_nt: TGTGCCATCAGTGGGGCCCCCCAAGTAGCTGGGGCCAACGTCCTGACTTTC
j_call: TRBJ2-5; d_call: TRBD1; v_call: TRBV9; clone_size: .; cdr3_aa: CASSPRQGPGETQYF; cdr3_nt: TGTGCCAGCAGCCCCAGACAGGGCCCAGGGGAGACCCAGTACTTC
j_call: TRBJ1-5; d_call: TRBD1; v_call: TRBV28; clone_size: .; cdr3_aa: CASSSTGISNQPQHF; cdr3_nt: TGTGCCAGCAGTTCGACAGGGATTAGCAATCAGCCCCAGCATTTT
j_call: TRBJ1-2; d_call: TRBD1; v_call: TRBV5-4; clone_size: .; cdr3_aa: CASRDGQGHGYTF; cdr3_nt: TGTGCCAGCAGAGACGGACAGGGTCATGGCTACACCTTC
j_call: TRBJ2-1; d_call: .; v_call: TRBV5-6; clone_size: .; cdr3_aa: CASSWRAQNQYNEQFF; cdr3_nt: TGTGCCAGCAGCTGGCGGGCGCAAAACCAATACAATGAGCAGTTCTTC
j_call: TRBJ2-1; d_call: TRBD2; v_call: TRBV7-2; clone_size: .; cdr3_aa: CASSLATSGYYNEQFF; cdr3_nt: TGTGCCAGCAGCTTGGCAACTAGCGGTTACTACAATGAGCAGTTCTTC
j_call: TRBJ1-3; d_call: .; v_call: TRBV3-1/TRBV3-2; clone_size: .; cdr3_aa: CASSQEKRGSGNTIYF; cdr3_nt: TGTGCCAGCAGCCAAGAAAAACGGGGCTCTGGAAACACCATATATTTT
j_call: TRBJ2-3; d_call: TRBD1; v_call: TRBV19; clone_size: .; cdr3_aa: CASSSIRGQNGTDTQYF; cdr3_nt: TGTGCCAGTAGTAGTATTAGGGGGCAGAACGGAACAGATACGCAGTATTTT
j_call: TRBJ1-5; d_call: .; v_call: TRBV24-1; clone_size: few; cdr3_aa: CATSQGLSNQPQHF; cdr3_nt: TGTGCCACCAGCCAGGGCTTGAGCAATCAGCCCCAGCATTTT
j_call: TRBJ1-2; d_call: TRBD1; v_call: TRBV10-3; clone_size: .; cdr3_aa: CAIKLGTGGSEGYTF; cdr3_nt: TGTGCCATCAAACTCGGGACAGGGGGTTCTGAAGGCTACACCTTC
j_call: TRBJ1-5; d_call: .; v_call: TRBV28; clone_size: .; cdr3_aa: CASSPPYSNQPQHF; cdr3_nt: TGTGCCAGCAGCCCCCCGTATAGCAATCAGCCCCAGCATTTT
j_call: TRBJ2-1; d_call: TRBD1; v_call: TRBV27; clone_size: .; cdr3_aa: CASSAGTAYNEQFF; cdr3_nt: TGTGCCAGCAGTGCCGGGACAGCGTACAATGAGCAGTTCTTC
j_call: TRBJ1-2; d_call: .; v_call: TRBV4-1; clone_size: .; cdr3_aa: CASSQAGANYGYTF; cdr3_nt: TGCGCCAGCAGCCAAGCCGGGGCTAACTATGGCTACACCTTC
j_call: TRBJ1-2; d_call: .; v_call: TRBV7-9; clone_size: .; cdr3_aa: CASSPTQGNYGYTF; cdr3_nt: TGTGCCAGCAGCCCAACGCAGGGAAACTATGGCTACACCTTC
j_call: TRBJ1-1; d_call: .; v_call: TRBV27; clone_size: .; cdr3_aa: CASRPRTAMNTEAFF; cdr3_nt: TGTGCCAGCAGACCCCGAACAGCCATGAACACTGAAGCTTTCTTT
j_call: TRBJ1-6; d_call: TRBD1; v_call: TRBV5-4; clone_size: .; cdr3_aa: CASSEGTGRNSPLHF; cdr3_nt: TGTGCCAGCAGCGAGGGGACAGGGAGGAATTCACCCCTCCACTTT
j_call: TRBJ1-1; d_call: .; v_call: TRBV6-5; clone_size: .; cdr3_aa: CASSYGGGYTEAFF; cdr3_nt: TGTGCCAGCAGTTACGGTGGCGGGTACACTGAAGCTTTCTTT
j_call: TRBJ2-7; d_call: .; v_call: TRBV19; clone_size: .; cdr3_aa: CASSMTVGGLSYEQYF; cdr3_nt: TGTGCCAGTAGTATGACGGTCGGAGGGTTGTCCTACGAGCAGTACTTC
j_call: TRBJ2-1; d_call: TRBD1; v_call: TRBV10-2; clone_size: .; cdr3_aa: CASSERQGRLYNEQFF; cdr3_nt: TGCGCCAGCAGTGAGCGACAGGGTCGGCTCTACAATGAGCAGTTCTTC
j_call: TRBJ2-2; d_call: .; v_call: TRBV7-8; clone_size: few; cdr3_aa: CVCGTNTGELFF; cdr3_nt: TGTGTTTGCGGGACGAACACCGGGGAGCTGTTTTTT
j_call: TRBJ1-1; d_call: TRBD1; v_call: TRBV6-5; clone_size: .; cdr3_aa: CASRSTQGWTEAFF; cdr3_nt: TGTGCCAGCAGATCTACACAGGGGTGGACTGAAGCTTTCTTT
j_call: TRBJ1-5; d_call: TRBD1; v_call: TRBV6-5; clone_size: .; cdr3_aa: CASRTGQGLGPQHF; cdr3_nt: TGTGCCAGCAGAACGGGACAGGGGCTTGGACCCCAGCATTTT
j_call: TRBJ2-1; d_call: TRBD2; v_call: TRBV5-1; clone_size: .; cdr3_aa: CASSYSGIPGEFF; cdr3_nt: TGCGCCAGCAGCTATAGCGGGATACCAGGGGAGTTCTTC
j_call: TRBJ1-2; d_call: .; v_call: TRBV6-1; clone_size: .; cdr3_aa: CASSEALQASGYTF; cdr3_nt: TGTGCCAGCAGTGAAGCGCTCCAGGCGTCGGGCTACACCTTC
j_call: TRBJ2-4; d_call: .; v_call: TRBV27; clone_size: .; cdr3_aa: CASSSPAGDTMGAKNIQYF; cdr3_nt: TGTGCCAGCAGTTCCCCAGCAGGGGACACAATGGGGGCCAAAAACATTCAGTACTTC
j_call: TRBJ2-5; d_call: .; v_call: TRBV27; clone_size: .; cdr3_aa: CASSLSRLTGETQYF; cdr3_nt: TGTGCCAGCAGTTTATCGCGCCTGACGGGTGAGACCCAGTACTTC
j_call: TRBJ1-2; d_call: .; v_call: TRBV2; clone_size: once; cdr3_aa: CASSEALGGIYGYTF; cdr3_nt: TGTGCCAGCAGTGAAGCGCTTGGAGGTATCTATGGCTACACCTTC
j_call: TRBJ1-1; d_call: .; v_call: TRBV7-3; clone_size: .; cdr3_aa: CASSLFMNTEAFF; cdr3_nt: TGTGCCAGCAGCCTATTCATGAACACTGAAGCTTTCTTT
j_call: TRBJ2-7; d_call: .; v_call: TRBV3-1/TRBV3-2; clone_size: .; cdr3_aa: CASSQRSTEQYF; cdr3_nt: TGTGCCAGCAGCCAACGAAGCACGGAGCAGTACTTC
j_call: TRBJ1-5; d_call: TRBD1; v_call: TRBV28; clone_size: .; cdr3_aa: CASSDGQGRQPQHF; cdr3_nt: TGTGCCAGCAGTGATGGACAGGGGCGGCAGCCCCAGCATTTT
j_call: TRBJ1-2; d_call: .; v_call: TRBV12-3/TRBV12-4; clone_size: .; cdr3_aa: CASSPSGENGYTF; cdr3_nt: TGTGCCAGCAGCCCCTCAGGGGAGAATGGCTACACCTTC